The T cell receptor beta chain described here comes from a study of blood T cell repertoires in COVID-19. Study context: Acute and convalescent COVID-19 specimens originated in the United States, Italy and Spain. T cells, B-cell-depleted T cells, or PBMCs supplied cDNA or gDNA.

Per the germline V gene, CDR1 is SGHTA and CDR2 is FQGNSA. The CDR3 length is 18 residues. J was trimmed by 0 bases and V by 2 bases; bases with no gene match: 8. TCRdb keeps only in-frame clones here, not all; method: immunoSEQ multiplex PCR. The sample has tens of thousands of clones, approximately 90% seen once. Enrolment of Seattle patients took place during active infection, and they were followed longitudinally. The source material was peripheral blood. This clonotype was obtained from a woman older than 75 with COVID-19, enrolled during active disease. The rearrangement joins TRBV7-2 to TRBJ2-1, with 9 positions matching TRBD2. The CDR3 here is CASSLPGLAFSSYNEQFF. For the CDR3, the DNA is TGTGCCAGCAGCTTACCAGGACTAGCGTTTAGCTCCTACAATGAGCAGTTCTTC.